Given below is one TCR beta chain in context. Antigen unknown. The sample comes from a study of cytomegalovirus exposure and HLA in healthy donors. Across the study: A data release that came early held about 89 million unique TCRs from HLA-typed donors.

The CDR3 extends over 14 amino acids. Looked up from germline, CDR1 is MDHEN and CDR2 is SYDVKM. Trimming pared 6 bases from V and 4 bases from J, leaving 15 bases between. Findings and caveats of the study: Later work found that TCR association rates differed between HLA loci; DRB1 had the most and HLA-C the fewest.

PCR used 60 Vbeta primers and 13 Jbeta primers. TCRdb's copy holds only in-frame clones and misses some; the assay was immunoSEQ multiplex PCR. This listing includes around 60,000 clones. Each donor was nominally healthy when sampled (though unrecorded immune exposures were likely). The specimen was PBMCs. The chain uses TRBV28 and TRBJ1-2; maybe TRBD1 (5 bases). This TCR was recovered from a woman aged 18-29 years in good health and CMV-seronegative. CDR3 DNA: TGTGCCAGCAGACCGCAGGGATCTAGCTATGGCTACACCTTC. Translated: CASRPQGSSYGYTF.